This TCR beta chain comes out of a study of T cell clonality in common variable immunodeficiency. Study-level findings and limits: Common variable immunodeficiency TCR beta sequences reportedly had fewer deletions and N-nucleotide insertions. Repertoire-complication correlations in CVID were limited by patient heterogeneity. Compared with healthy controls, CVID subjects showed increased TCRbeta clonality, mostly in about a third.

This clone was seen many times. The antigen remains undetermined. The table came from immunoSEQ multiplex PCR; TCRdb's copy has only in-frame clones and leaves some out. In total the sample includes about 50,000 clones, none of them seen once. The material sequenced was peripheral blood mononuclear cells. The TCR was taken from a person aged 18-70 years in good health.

The sequenced CDR3 bases are TGTGCCAGCAGCCAAGAAATGGGGACAGGGTGGGAGACC. Its translation: CASSQEMGTGWET. The full CDR3 is CASSQEMGTGWETQYF. The rearrangement uses TRBV3-1 (or the pseudogene TRBV3-2) and TRBJ2-5; 9 bases are a match to TRBD1. The read gets to within 3 residues of the CDR3 end, and the germline J gene fills in the rest. CDR1 LGHDT and CDR2 YNNKEL come from the germline V gene (reference sequence). There are 16 residues in the CDR3. Trimming at V came to 0 bases and at J to 5 bases, leaving 7 bases not matched to a gene.